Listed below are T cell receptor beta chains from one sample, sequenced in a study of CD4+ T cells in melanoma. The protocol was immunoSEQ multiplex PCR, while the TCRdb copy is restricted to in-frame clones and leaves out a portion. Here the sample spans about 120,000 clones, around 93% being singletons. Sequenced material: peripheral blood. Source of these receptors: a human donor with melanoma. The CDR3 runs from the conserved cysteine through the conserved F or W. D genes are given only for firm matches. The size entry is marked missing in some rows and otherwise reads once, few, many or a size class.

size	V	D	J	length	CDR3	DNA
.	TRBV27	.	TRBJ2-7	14	CASSRPGLAYEQYF	TGTGCCAGCAGCCGGCCGGGACTCGCCTACGAGCAGTACTTC
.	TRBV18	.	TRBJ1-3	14	CASSPFPDGNTIYF	TGTGCCAGCTCACCTTTTCCTGACGGAAACACCATATATTTT
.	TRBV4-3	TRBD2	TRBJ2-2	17	CASSQTLAGGMAGELFF	TGCGCCAGCAGCCAAACACTAGCGGGAGGGATGGCCGGGGAGCTGTTTTTT
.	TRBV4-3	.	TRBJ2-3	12	CASSRGSDTQYF	TGCGCCAGCAGCCGGGGGTCAGATACGCAGTATTTT
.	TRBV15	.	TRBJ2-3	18	CATSRPSPVSGFPDTQYF	TGTGCCACCAGCAGACCCTCCCCCGTCAGCGGGTTCCCAGATACGCAGTATTTT
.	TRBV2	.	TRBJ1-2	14	CASTLGGQLYGYTF	TGTGCCAGCACCCTGGGAGGACAGCTCTATGGCTACACCTTC
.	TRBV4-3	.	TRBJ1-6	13	CASSQVQNSPLHF	TGCGCCAGCAGCCAAGTCCAAAATTCACCCCTCCACTTT
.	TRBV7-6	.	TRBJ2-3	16	CASSLVPGLSTDTQYF	TGTGCCAGCAGCTTAGTTCCGGGTCTGAGCACAGATACGCAGTATTTT
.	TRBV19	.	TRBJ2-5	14	CASSIGRIQETQYF	TGTGCCAGTAGTATAGGTCGGATCCAAGAGACCCAGTACTTC
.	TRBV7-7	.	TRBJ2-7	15	CASSLGDPGVYEQYF	TGTGCCAGCAGCTTAGGTGACCCCGGGGTCTACGAGCAGTACTTC
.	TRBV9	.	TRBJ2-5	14	CASSVAIYGETQYF	TGTGCCAGCAGCGTAGCTATCTATGGGGAGACCCAGTACTTC
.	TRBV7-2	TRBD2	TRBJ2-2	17	CASSLHLGRARTGELFF	TGTGCCAGCAGCTTACATTTAGGGAGGGCCAGGACCGGGGAGCTGTTTTTT
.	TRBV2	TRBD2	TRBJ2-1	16	CASSLVLAGGYNEQFF	TGTGCCAGCAGTTTAGTGCTAGCGGGGGGGTATAATGAGCAGTTCTTC
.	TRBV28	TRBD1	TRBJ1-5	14	CASREPTGGQPQHF	TGTGCCAGCAGAGAACCTACAGGGGGTCAGCCCCAGCATTTT
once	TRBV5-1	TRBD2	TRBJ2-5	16	CASSLRLAGGVETQYF	TGCGCCAGCAGCCTCCGACTAGCGGGGGGCGTAGAGACCCAGTACTTC
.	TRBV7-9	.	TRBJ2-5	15	CASSLGTPGQETQYF	TGTGCCAGCAGCTTAGGTACCCCCGGCCAAGAGACCCAGTACTTC
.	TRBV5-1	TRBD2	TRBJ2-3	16	CASSLALAGATDTQYF	TGCGCCAGCAGCTTGGCCCTAGCGGGAGCGACAGATACGCAGTATTTT
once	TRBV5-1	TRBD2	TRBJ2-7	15	CASSLLGGEIYEQYF	TGCGCCAGCAGCTTGTTGGGGGGGGAGATCTACGAGCAGTACTTC
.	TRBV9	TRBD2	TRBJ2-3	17	CASSQDVGSGNWGTQYF	TGTGCCAGCAGCCAAGACGTCGGGAGCGGGAATTGGGGTACGCAGTATTTT
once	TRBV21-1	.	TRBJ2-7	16	CASSKSRGVSGWEQYF	TGTGCCAGCAGCAAATCGAGAGGGGTTAGCGGGTGGGAGCAGTACTTC
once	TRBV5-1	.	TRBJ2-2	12	CASMGNTGELFF	TGCGCCAGCATGGGGAACACCGGGGAGCTGTTTTTT
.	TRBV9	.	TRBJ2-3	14	CASSVGVGTDTQYF	TGTGCCAGCAGCGTAGGAGTGGGGACAGATACGCAGTATTTT
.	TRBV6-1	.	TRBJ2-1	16	CASSEVVTLGVNEQFF	TGTGCCAGCAGTGAAGTCGTAACCTTAGGAGTCAATGAGCAGTTCTTC
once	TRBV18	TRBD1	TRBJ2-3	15	CASSPGQGFQDTQYF	TGTGCCAGCTCACCAGGACAGGGGTTTCAAGATACGCAGTATTTT
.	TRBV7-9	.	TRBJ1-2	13	CASSYNPGPLESF	TGTGCCAGCAGTTACAACCCGGGACCTCTTGAATCCTTC
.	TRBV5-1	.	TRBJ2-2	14	CASSLGQNTGELFF	TGCGCCAGCAGCTTGGGGCAGAACACCGGGGAGCTGTTTTTT
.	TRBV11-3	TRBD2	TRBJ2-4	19	CASSFGGLAGGPTKNIQYF	TGTGCCAGCAGCTTCGGGGGACTAGCGGGGGGACCTACCAAAAACATTCAGTACTTC
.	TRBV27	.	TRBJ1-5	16	CASSEKRGIGNQPQHF	TGTGCCAGCAGTGAAAAAAGGGGCATCGGCAATCAGCCCCAGCATTTT
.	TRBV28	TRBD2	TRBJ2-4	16	CASSTPAGDGKNIQYF	TGTGCCAGCAGTACGCCAGCGGGAGATGGCAAAAACATTCAGTACTTC
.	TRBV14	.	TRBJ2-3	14	CASSPTGGTDTQYF	TGTGCCAGCAGCCCTACGGGAGGCACAGATACGCAGTATTTT
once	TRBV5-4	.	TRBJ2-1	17	CASSPHRGAKTVNEQFF	TGTGCCAGCAGCCCCCACCGAGGGGCGAAGACGGTCAATGAGCAGTTCTTC
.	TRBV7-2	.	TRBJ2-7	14	CASSFPGLPNEQYF	TGTGCCAGCAGCTTTCCGGGACTCCCAAACGAGCAGTACTTC
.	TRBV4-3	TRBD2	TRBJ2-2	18	CASSQEGAGAANTGELFF	TGCGCCAGCAGCCAAGAGGGAGCGGGGGCGGCGAACACCGGGGAGCTGTTTTTT
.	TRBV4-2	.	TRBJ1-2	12	CASSQVGTRANF	TGTGCCAGCAGCCAAGTCGGGACCAGGGCCAACTTC
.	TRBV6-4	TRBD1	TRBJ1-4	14	CASSDRQGDEKLFF	TGTGCCAGCAGTGATCGACAGGGCGATGAAAAACTGTTTTTT
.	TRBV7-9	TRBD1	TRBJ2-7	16	CASSQTDRGGHYEQYF	TGTGCCAGCAGCCAAACCGACAGGGGAGGACACTACGAGCAGTACTTC